This paragraph covers one TCR beta chain sequence. Its antigen remains unidentified. The culture ran for around nine days, and then CD4+ T cells were isolated. None of the vaccinated had previously contracted SARS-CoV-2, and their nucleocapsid antibodies tested negative. Sequencing used immunoSEQ multiplex PCR; TCRdb keeps in-frame clones, though not all of them. The table lists 35,000 to 40,000 clones, roughly 74% of them singletons. These data are taken from a study of vaccination effects on CD4 cells after COVID-19. Study context: Culturing of 2 million to 2.5 million PBMC per well took place with roughly 10 IU/ml IL-2 and approximately 9.1 ug/ml peptides.

Findings and limits, study-wide: At late timepoints after vaccination, vaccine- and infection-induced clones shrank markedly.

The CDR3 runs 13 residues. The germline gives CDR1 SNHLY, CDR2 FYNNEI. V lost 9 bases and J lost 0, with 9 bases in between. The input for sequencing was CD4+ T cells from PBMCs cultured without peptide, taken before COVID-19 vaccination. V and J are TRBV2 and TRBJ2-1; the D is unclear. The clonotype was recovered from a human donor who received a COVID-19 vaccine. This chain's CDR3 is CASKGTSYNEQFF. CDR3 nucleotides: TGTGCCAGTAAAGGAACCTCCTACAATGAGCAGTTCTTC. The whole variable domain, filled in from reference TRBV2 and TRBJ2-1, reads EPEVTQTPSHQVTQMGQEVILRCVPISNHLYFYWYRQILGQKVEFLVSFYNNEISEKSEIFDDQFSVERPDGSNFTLKIRSTKLEDSAMYFCASKGTSYNEQFFGPGTRLTVL.